What follows are 9 T cell receptor beta chains derived from one specimen sequenced in a study of T-cell reconstitution after alpha-beta-depleted transplantation in children. Unique molecular identifiers tagged the TCRbeta library. Each CDR3 protein is one row after TCRdb ran MiXCR on the PCR reads. The table records hundreds of thousands of distinct CDR3 sequences, 10% to 15% of them present only once. Sequenced material: PBMCs, taken before TCRalphabeta/CD19-depleted stem cell transplant. All receptors derive from a girl aged 2-10 years with congenital amegakaryocytic thrombocytopenia, due to receive a stem cell transplant.

This clonotype was picked up a small number of times. This sequence joins TRBV7-9 and TRBJ2-5; weak D call: TRBD2 (6 bases). Germline V lookup: CDR1 SEHNR, CDR2 FQNEAQ (reference sequence). V shed 3 bases and J shed 5 bases, with 10 bases lying between them. The CDR3 is 13 amino acids. This chain's CDR3 is CASSFWGGETQYF. The CDR3 DNA follows: TGTGCCAGCAGCTTCTGGGGAGGCGAGACCCAGTACTTC.

This clonotype was counted ten times or more. Relative to the germline gene, one junction end is altered; a read error may explain this. The rearrangement joins TRBV7-9 to TRBJ1-1; no firm D call. The CDR3 has 11 residues. Germline assignment: CDR1 SEHNR and CDR2 FQNEAQ (reference sequence). Written as DNA, the CDR3 is TGTGCCAGCAGCGAGGGCCCTGAGGCTTTCTTT. It is translated as CASSEGPEAFF.

A remark on this clonotype: This may stem from a read error, because a much larger clone lies one nucleotide away. The CDR3 region is CGSTPAGTDTQYF. For the CDR3, the DNA is TGTGGCAGCACACCCGCTGGCACAGATACGCAGTATTTT. The rearrangement joins TRBV28 to TRBJ2-3; D remains unclear. This CDR3 region has 13 residues. From germline, CDR1 is MDHEN and CDR2 SYDVKM.

The V call is TRBV20-1, the J call TRBJ1-1, with D possibly matching TRBD1 (6 bases). This CDR3 region has 16 residues. Germline V gene sequence: CDR1 DFQATT, CDR2 SNEGSKA (reference sequence). V lost 0 bases and J 3 bases, leaving 17 bases between the germline ends. The CDR3 DNA follows: TGCAGTGCTAGAGACCTCCTAACAGGGATAGACACTGAAGCTTTCTTT. As protein: CSARDLLTGIDTEAFF.

There are many counts of this clonotype. The chain couples TRBV20-1 to TRBJ1-1; D unclear. The CDR3 length is 13 residues. Trimming removed 3 bases at V and 5 bases at J, with 13 bases between. The V gene's germline CDR1 is DFQATT and CDR2 SNEGSKA (reference sequence). CDR3: CSASFQFSTEAFF. CDR3 sequence (DNA): TGCAGTGCTAGTTTTCAGTTTAGTACTGAAGCTTTCTTT.

The genes are TRBV3-1 and TRBJ2-5; 8 positions agree with TRBD2. Germline V gene sequence: CDR1 LGHDT, CDR2 YNNKEL (reference sequence). V lost 7 bases and J lost 2; bases outside the gene matches: 15. CDR3 length equals 17 residues. The CDR3 coding sequence is TGTGCCAGCAACCCTACATCTAGCGGGCAGACACAAGAGACCCAGTACTTC. Translating it yields CASNPTSSGQTQETQYF.

Only one count was recorded for this clonotype. The chain couples TRBV14 to TRBJ2-5; D gene unclear. CDR3 size: 14 residues. Trimming shortened V by 0 bases and J by 3 bases, and 8 bases separated the two germline ends. Germline loops: CDR1 SGHDN, CDR2 FVKESK. The CDR3 region is CASSQEWNEETQYF. As DNA, the CDR3 is TGTGCCAGCAGCCAAGAGTGGAATGAAGAGACCCAGTACTTC.

A note on this clonotype: A much larger clone lies a single base off, so this may be a read error. The V call is TRBV18, the J call TRBJ1-5, with D possibly being TRBD1 (6 bases). CDR3 length: 14 residues. Trimming took 8 bases from V and 0 from J, leaving 11 bases between them. CDR1 and CDR2 (germline): KGHSH, LQKENI. The CDR3 here is CASARDISNQPQHF. CDR3 nucleotide sequence: TGTGCCAGCGCACGGGACATTAGCAATCAGCCCCAGCATTTT. The full variable domain, with the rest looked up from reference TRBV18 and TRBJ1-5, is NAGVMQNPRHLVRRRGQEARLRCSPMKGHSHVYWYRQLPEEGLKFMVYLQKENIIDESGMPKERFSAEFPKEGPSILRIQQVVRGDSAAYFCASARDISNQPQHFGDGTRLSIL.

This chain joins TRBV2 and TRBJ2-5, with D perhaps TRBD1 (6 bases). The ends were cut back, 6 bases at V and 5 bases at J, with 22 bases in the middle. The CDR3 contains 16 residues. Germline CDR1 SNHLY, CDR2 FYNNEI. The CDR3 DNA follows: TGTGCCAGCAGCGAGCCCGAATCAGGGGTTTTGGAGACCCAGTACTTC. Translating it yields CASSEPESGVLETQYF.